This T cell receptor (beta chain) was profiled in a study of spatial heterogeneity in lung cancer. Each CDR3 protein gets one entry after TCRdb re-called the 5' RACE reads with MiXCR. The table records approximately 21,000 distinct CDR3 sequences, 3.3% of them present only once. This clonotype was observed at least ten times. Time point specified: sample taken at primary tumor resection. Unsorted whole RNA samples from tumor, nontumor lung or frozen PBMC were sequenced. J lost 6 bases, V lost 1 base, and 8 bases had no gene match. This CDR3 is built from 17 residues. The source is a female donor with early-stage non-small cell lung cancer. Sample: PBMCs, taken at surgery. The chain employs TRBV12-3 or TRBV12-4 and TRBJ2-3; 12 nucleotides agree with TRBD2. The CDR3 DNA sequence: TGTGCCAGCAGTTTAGGACTAGCGGGAGAGGTGGGCGATACGCAGTATTTT. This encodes CASSLGLAGEVGDTQYF.